One and the same sample provided the 4 T cell receptor beta chains below, sequenced in a study of immune characterization of retroperitoneal liposarcoma. In TCRdb, the PCR reads were re-called with MiXCR into one record per CDR3 protein. The table lists more than 6,500 distinct CDR3 sequences, 43% of them singletons. The sequencing input was tumor tissue. These receptors all come from a male donor with retroperitoneal liposarcoma.

The CDR3 spells CASSERDTYNEQFF. CDR3 nucleotides: TGTGCCAGCAGTGAGCGGGACACGTACAATGAGCAGTTCTTC. This chain joins TRBV6-1 and TRBJ2-1, with D perhaps given as TRBD1 or TRBD2 (6 bases each). Germline V gene data show CDR1 as MNHNS and CDR2 as SASEGT. The V and J ends lost 3 bases and 4 bases respectively, with 10 bases between them. The CDR3 is 14 amino acids.

This clonotype occurred a few times. This chain links TRBV12-3 or TRBV12-4 with TRBJ2-1; the D gene is possibly TRBD2 (5 bases). Trimming left V 6 bases short and J 10 bases short, with 25 bases between. The length of the CDR3 is 16 residues. DNA of the CDR3: TGTGCCAGCAGCCCCGATTCGCCGGTCGGGGTTTACGAGCAGTTCTTC. Translated: CASSPDSPVGVYEQFF.

The V call is TRBV7-9, the J call TRBJ2-3; TRBD2 matches at 8 bases. CDR1 and CDR2 (germline): SEHNR, FQNEAQ (reference sequence). The J segment lost 3 bases and the V segment lost 0 bases, leaving 2 bases of the junction unmatched. The CDR3 runs to 15 residues. The CDR3 DNA reads as TGTGCCAGCAGCTTAGCCCGGGGGGGGACAGATACGCAGTATTTT. Translating it yields CASSLARGGTDTQYF.

This clonotype was observed at least ten times. This may stem from a read error, because a much larger clone lies one nucleotide away. The chain links TRBV27 to TRBJ2-1, with D possibly being TRBD2 (5 bases). The DNA end is a closer match to TRBJ2-7, so the J assignment may be wrong. CDR1 and CDR2 from the germline V gene are MNHEY and SMNVEV (reference sequence). The CDR3 length is 13 residues. CDR3 region: CASSLARVNEQYF. The CDR3 coding sequence is TGTGCCAGCAGTTTAGCGAGGGTTAATGAGCAGTACTTC.